The rows below give T cell receptor beta chains drawn from one sample of a study of T cells in Graves' hyperthyroidism and ophthalmopathy. TCRdb recomputed calls from the multiplex PCR reads with MiXCR, one row per CDR3 protein. The sample lists hundreds of thousands of distinct CDR3 sequences, around 15% occurring once. The sample consisted of blood. The receptors derive from a woman under 30 with Graves' hyperthyroidism. The conserved cysteine and the conserved F or W are not part of the CDR3 here.

J	V	CDR3
TRBJ2-1	TRBV10-3	AISEDRGNKLWYNEQF
TRBJ2-7	TRBV28	ASSTKTSGRWGYEQY
TRBJ2-7	TRBV6-1	ASSSTGQGVHEQY
TRBJ1-5	TRBV12-3/TRBV12-4	ASSFRFGQGYSNQPQH
TRBJ2-3	TRBV7-2	ASTRGPTQTDTQY
TRBJ1-1	TRBV9	ASSHGGTGMNTEAF
TRBJ1-1	TRBV20-1	SASFPEAF
TRBJ2-4	TRBV27	ASSSGRVAKNIQY
TRBJ2-1	TRBV20-1	SARGLAGAHNEQF
TRBJ2-1	TRBV7-9	ASRSGGFAYDNEQF
TRBJ1-5	TRBV19	ASSWDSFSNQPQH
TRBJ1-1	TRBV10-3	AISDTGQMNTEAF
TRBJ1-2	TRBV20-1	SEGRTGANYGYT
TRBJ2-1	TRBV7-9	ASSQTSGRFDEQF
TRBJ2-7	TRBV27	ASSYGRNYEQY
TRBJ2-3	TRBV28	ASSAHQVLADTQY
TRBJ2-5	TRBV18	ASSPLSGRGETQY
TRBJ2-7	TRBV10-2	ASSDVGRGTSGTYEQY
TRBJ2-2	TRBV30	AWSQGSYTGELF
TRBJ1-1	TRBV19	ASSIPGQGRTEAF
.	TRBV9	ASSVASSGPYEQF
TRBJ2-7	TRBV7-9	ASSQSRVTSNEQY
TRBJ2-1	TRBV24-1	ATSASGSTYNEQF
TRBJ2-3	TRBV29-1	SVGPLLRTDTQY
TRBJ2-4	TRBV24-1	ATSGGGGSSIQY
TRBJ2-4	TRBV7-2	ASSLTGLAKNIQY
TRBJ1-1	TRBV7-9	ASSLDRPEAF
TRBJ2-7	TRBV6-2/TRBV6-3	ASSYSGLAGGLLFYEQY
TRBJ2-5	TRBV5-5	ASSLRVSGETQY
TRBJ2-1	TRBV11-3	ASSPAGRHNEQF
TRBJ2-3	TRBV6-1	ASSGDRTDTQY